This entry features one T cell receptor beta chain sequence. What it binds is unknown. The data are from a study of T cell responses to AZD1222 COVID-19 vaccine. General study results and limits: The donor cohort was predominantly white British with a female majority, and clonal diversity may have been underestimated. The reported proportion of spike-specific TCRs targeting unmutated variant regions was nearly half.

The repertoire was sequenced with immunoSEQ multiplex PCR; TCRdb's copy has only in-frame clones and lacks some. The sample holds 200,000 or so clones; about 92% are singletons and the top ten take approximately 1%. This TCR derives from an adult in good health. This material consisted of peripheral blood, taken on day 0 of MenACWY control vaccination.

CDR3 coding DNA: TGCGCCAGCAGCTCCAGGGGGGCCTACGAGCAGTACTTC. Its protein is CASSSRGAYEQYF. The chain links TRBV5-1 to TRBJ2-7; TRBD1 might be the D (7 bases). The CDR3 loop spans 13 amino acids. Germline V lookup: CDR1 SGHRS, CDR2 YFSETQ. Trimming removed 3 bases from V and 2 bases from J, with 9 bases in between.